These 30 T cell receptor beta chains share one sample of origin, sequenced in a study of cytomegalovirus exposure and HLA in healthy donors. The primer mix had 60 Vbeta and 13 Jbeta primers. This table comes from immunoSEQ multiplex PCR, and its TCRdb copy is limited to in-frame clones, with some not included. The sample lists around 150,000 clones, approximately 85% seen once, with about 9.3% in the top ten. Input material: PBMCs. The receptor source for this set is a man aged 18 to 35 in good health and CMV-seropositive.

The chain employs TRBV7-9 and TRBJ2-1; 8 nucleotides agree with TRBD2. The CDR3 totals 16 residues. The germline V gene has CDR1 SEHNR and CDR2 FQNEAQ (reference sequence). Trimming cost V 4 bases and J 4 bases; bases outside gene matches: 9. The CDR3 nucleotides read TGTGCCAGCAGCTCCACCGCCGGGGGGGCTTACAATGAGCAGTTCTTC. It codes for CASSSTAGGAYNEQFF.

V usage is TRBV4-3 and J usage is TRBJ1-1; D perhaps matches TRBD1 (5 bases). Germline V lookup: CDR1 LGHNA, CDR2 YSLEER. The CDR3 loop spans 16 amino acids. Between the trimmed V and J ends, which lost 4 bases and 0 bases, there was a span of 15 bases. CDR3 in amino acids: CASSLSGGVMNTEAFF. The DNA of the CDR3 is TGCGCCAGCAGCCTATCGGGGGGGGTTATGAACACTGAAGCTTTCTTT.

CDR3 sequence reads: CASSEVPTLYNEQFF. The DNA of the CDR3 is TGTGCCAGCAGTGAGGTCCCAACACTATACAATGAGCAGTTCTTC. The J gene is TRBJ2-1, the V gene TRBV2; D unclear. Trimming removed 3 bases at V and 4 bases at J, with 13 bases between. Germline V gives CDR1 SNHLY, CDR2 FYNNEI. The CDR3 length is 15 residues.

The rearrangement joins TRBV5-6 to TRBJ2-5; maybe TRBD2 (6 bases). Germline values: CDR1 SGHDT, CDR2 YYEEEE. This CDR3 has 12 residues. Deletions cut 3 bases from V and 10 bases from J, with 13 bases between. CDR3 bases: TGTGCCAGCAGCTCTAGCGATTTGGACCAGTACTTC. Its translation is CASSSSDLDQYF.

The CDR3 nucleotides are TGTGCCAGCAGTTTCCCGGGACAGAGGGTATCCTACGAGCAGTACTTC. Its protein product is CASSFPGQRVSYEQYF. V and J are TRBV27 and TRBJ2-7; 7 bases are shared with TRBD1. This CDR3 is 16 amino acids long. V lost 3 bases to trimming and J lost 1 base; unmatched junction nucleotides: 9. Germline V gives CDR1 MNHEY, CDR2 SMNVEV (reference sequence).

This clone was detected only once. The CDR3 is CASSPTADRLGTQYF. Here the CDR3 DNA reads TGCGCCAGCAGTCCTACCGCGGACAGGTTGGGTACGCAGTATTTT. The rearrangement uses TRBV5-1 and TRBJ2-3; 7 bases map to TRBD1. Germline values: CDR1 SGHRS, CDR2 YFSETQ. The CDR3 covers 15 residues. The junction had 14 bases not matched to a gene; V was cut back by 5 bases and J by 8 bases.

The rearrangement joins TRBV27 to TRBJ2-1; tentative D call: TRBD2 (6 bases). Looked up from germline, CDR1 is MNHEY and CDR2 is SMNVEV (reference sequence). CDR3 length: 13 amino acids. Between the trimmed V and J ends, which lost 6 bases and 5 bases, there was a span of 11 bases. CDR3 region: CASSRDWNNEQFF. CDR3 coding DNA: TGTGCCAGCAGCCGGGACTGGAACAATGAGCAGTTCTTC.

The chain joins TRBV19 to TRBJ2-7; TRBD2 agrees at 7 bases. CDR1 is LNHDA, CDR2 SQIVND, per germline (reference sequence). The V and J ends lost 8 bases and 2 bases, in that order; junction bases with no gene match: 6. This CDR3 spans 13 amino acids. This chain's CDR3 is CASGWGGTYEQYF. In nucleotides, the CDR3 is TGTGCCAGTGGATGGGGGGGAACCTACGAGCAGTACTTC.

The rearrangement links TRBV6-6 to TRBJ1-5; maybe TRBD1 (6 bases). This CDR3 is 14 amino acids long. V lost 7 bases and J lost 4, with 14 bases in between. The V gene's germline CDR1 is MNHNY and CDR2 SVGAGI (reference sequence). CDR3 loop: CASKQTGGNQPQHF. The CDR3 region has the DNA TGTGCCAGCAAACAGACAGGTGGGAATCAGCCCCAGCATTTT.

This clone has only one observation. The CDR3 spells CATSRDTSGVPGNQPQHF. The CDR3 nucleotides are TGTGCCACCAGCAGAGATACGAGCGGGGTCCCTGGCAATCAGCCCCAGCATTTT. The V and J genes are TRBV15 and TRBJ1-5; no definite D call. Trimming removed 0 bases at V and 2 bases at J, with 17 bases between. The CDR3 spans 18 residues. Germline loops: CDR1 LNHNV, CDR2 YYDKDF (reference sequence).

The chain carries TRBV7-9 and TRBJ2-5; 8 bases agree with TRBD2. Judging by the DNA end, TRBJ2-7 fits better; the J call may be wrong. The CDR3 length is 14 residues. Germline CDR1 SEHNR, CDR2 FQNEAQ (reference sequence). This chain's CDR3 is CASSSPGLGYEQYF. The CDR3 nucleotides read TGTGCCAGCAGCTCTCCGGGACTAGGATACGAGCAGTACTTC.

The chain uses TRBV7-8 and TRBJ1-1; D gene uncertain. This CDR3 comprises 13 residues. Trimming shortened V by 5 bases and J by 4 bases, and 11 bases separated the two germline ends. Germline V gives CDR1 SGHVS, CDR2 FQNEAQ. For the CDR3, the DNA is TGTGCCAGCAGCCAGTCAGGAGGCACTGAAGCTTTCTTT. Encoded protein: CASSQSGGTEAFF.

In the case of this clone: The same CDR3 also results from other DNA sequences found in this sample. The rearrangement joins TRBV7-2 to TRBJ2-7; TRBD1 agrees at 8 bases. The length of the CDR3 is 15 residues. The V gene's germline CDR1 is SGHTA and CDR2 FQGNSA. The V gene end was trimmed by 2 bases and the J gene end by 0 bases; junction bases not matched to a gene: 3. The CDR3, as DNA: TGTGCCAGCAGCTTAACAACAGGGGGCTCCTACGAGCAGTACTTC. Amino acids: CASSLTTGGSYEQYF. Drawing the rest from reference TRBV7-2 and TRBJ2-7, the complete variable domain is GAGVSQSPSNKVTEKGKDVELRCDPISGHTALYWYRQSLGQGLEFLIYFQGNSAPDKSGLPSDRFSAERTGGSVSTLTIQRTQQEDSAVYLCASSLTTGGSYEQYFGPGTRLTVT.

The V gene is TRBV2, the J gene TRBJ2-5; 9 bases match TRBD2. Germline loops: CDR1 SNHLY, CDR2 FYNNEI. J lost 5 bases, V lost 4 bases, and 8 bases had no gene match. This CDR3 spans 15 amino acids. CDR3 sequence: CASSGGSGGMETQYF. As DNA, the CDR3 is TGTGCCAGCAGTGGGGGTAGCGGGGGTATGGAGACCCAGTACTTC.

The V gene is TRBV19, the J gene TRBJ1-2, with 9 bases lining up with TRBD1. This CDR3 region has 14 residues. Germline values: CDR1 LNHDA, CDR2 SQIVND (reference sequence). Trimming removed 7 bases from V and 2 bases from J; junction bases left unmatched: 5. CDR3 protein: CASKGQGRNYGYTF. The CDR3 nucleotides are TGTGCCAGTAAGGGACAGGGCAGAAACTATGGCTACACCTTC.

CDR3 coding DNA: TGTGCCAGCAGCGGATCCTGGAGGAGAAACACAGATACGCAGTATTTT. Translated, it gives CASSGSWRRNTDTQYF. V gene TRBV9 combines with J gene TRBJ2-3, with D possibly being TRBD2 (5 bases). Trimming removed 3 bases at V and 2 bases at J, with 16 bases between. The CDR3 runs to 16 residues. From germline, CDR1 is SGDLS and CDR2 YYNGEE.

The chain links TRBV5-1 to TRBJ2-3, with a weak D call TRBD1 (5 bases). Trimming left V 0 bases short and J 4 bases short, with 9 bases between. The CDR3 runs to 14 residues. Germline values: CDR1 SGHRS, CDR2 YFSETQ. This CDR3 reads CASSLAQGPDTQYF. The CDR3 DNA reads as TGCGCCAGCAGCTTGGCTCAGGGTCCAGATACGCAGTATTTT.

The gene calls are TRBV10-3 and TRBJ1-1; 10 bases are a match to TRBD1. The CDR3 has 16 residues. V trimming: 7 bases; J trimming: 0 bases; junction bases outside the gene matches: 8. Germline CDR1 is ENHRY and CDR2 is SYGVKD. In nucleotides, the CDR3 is TGTGCCATCATGGGAGACAGGGGGCCAATGAACACTGAAGCTTTCTTT. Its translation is CAIMGDRGPMNTEAFF.

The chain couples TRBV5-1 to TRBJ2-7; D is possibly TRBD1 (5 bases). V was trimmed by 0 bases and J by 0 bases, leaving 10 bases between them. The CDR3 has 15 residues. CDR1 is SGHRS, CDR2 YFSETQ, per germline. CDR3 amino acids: CASSLGWQGSYEQYF. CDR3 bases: TGCGCCAGCAGCTTGGGTTGGCAGGGCTCCTACGAGCAGTACTTC.

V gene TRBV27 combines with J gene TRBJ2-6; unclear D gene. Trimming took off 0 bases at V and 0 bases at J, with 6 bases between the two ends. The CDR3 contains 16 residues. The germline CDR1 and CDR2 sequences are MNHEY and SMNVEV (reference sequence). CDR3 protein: CASSLSPISGANVLTF. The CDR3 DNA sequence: TGTGCCAGCAGTTTATCCCCTATCTCTGGGGCCAACGTCCTGACTTTC.

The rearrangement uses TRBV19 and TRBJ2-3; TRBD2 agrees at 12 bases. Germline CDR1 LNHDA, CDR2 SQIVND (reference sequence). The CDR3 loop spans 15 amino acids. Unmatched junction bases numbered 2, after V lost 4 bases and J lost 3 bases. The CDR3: CASSTTSGGTDTQYF. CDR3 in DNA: TGTGCCAGTAGTACTACTAGCGGGGGGACAGATACGCAGTATTTT.

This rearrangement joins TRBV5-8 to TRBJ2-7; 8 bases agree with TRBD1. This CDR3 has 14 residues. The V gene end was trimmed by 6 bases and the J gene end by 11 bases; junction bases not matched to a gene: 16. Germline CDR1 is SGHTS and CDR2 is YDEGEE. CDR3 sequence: CASIQPGTGNREYF. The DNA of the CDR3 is TGTGCCAGCATACAGCCCGGGACAGGCAATCGGGAGTACTTC.

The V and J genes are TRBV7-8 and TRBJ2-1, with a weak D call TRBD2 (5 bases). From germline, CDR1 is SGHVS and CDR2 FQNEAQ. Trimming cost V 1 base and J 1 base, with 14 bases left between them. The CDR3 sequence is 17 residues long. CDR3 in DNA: TGTGCCAGCAGCTTAGTACTAGGGCTGAGGTCCTACAATGAGCAGTTCTTC. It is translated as CASSLVLGLRSYNEQFF.

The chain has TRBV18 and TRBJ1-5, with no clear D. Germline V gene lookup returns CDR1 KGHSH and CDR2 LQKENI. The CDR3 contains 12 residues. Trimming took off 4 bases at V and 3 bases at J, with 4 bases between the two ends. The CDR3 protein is CASSLYNQPQHF. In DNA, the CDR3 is TGTGCCAGCTCACTCTACAATCAGCCCCAGCATTTT.

DNA of the CDR3: TGTGCTAGTGGTTTGGTACGAAGCGGGGTTTCGATTATAGACGAGCAGTACTTC. Amino acids: CASGLVRSGVSIIDEQYF. The chain has TRBV12-5 and TRBJ2-7, with 7 bases that match TRBD2. The CDR3 runs to 18 residues. V shed 0 bases and J 5 bases; nucleotides not matched to a gene: 16. Germline CDR1 LGHNT, CDR2 FRNRAP.

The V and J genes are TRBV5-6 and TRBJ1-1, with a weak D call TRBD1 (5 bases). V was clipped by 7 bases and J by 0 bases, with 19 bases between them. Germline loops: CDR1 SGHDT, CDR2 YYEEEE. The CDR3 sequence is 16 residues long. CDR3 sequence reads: CASRRGEVVLNTEAFF. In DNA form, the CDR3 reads TGTGCCAGCCGCCGGGGGGAGGTGGTCTTGAACACTGAAGCTTTCTTT.

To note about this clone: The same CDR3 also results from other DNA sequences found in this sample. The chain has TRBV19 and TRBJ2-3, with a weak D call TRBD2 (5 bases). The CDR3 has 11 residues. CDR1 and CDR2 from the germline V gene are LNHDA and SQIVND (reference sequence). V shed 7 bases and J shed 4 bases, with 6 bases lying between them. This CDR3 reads CASKAADTQYF. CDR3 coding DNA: TGTGCCAGTAAAGCGGCAGATACGCAGTATTTT.

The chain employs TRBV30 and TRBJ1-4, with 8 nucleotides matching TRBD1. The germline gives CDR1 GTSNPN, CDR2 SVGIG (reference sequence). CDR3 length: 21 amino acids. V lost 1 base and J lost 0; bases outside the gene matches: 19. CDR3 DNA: TGTGCCTGGAGTGATGGACAGGGCGCTATGGTTAACCCTGCAACTAATGAAAAACTGTTTTTT. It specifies CAWSDGQGAMVNPATNEKLFF.

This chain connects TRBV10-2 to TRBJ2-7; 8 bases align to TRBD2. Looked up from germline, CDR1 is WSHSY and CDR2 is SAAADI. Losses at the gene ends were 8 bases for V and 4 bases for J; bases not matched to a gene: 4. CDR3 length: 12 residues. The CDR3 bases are TGCGCCAGCCGTAGCGGGGTTTACGAGCAGTACTTC. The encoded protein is CASRSGVYEQYF.

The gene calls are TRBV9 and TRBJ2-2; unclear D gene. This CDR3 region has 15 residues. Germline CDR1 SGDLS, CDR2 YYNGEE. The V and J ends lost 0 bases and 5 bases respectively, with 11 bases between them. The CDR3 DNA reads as TGTGCCAGCAGCGTAGAGCAGGCAGGTACCGGGGAGCTGTTTTTT. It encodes CASSVEQAGTGELFF.